These 23 T cell receptor beta chains originate from one sample sequenced in a study of vaccination effects on CD4 cells after COVID-19. Generated by immunoSEQ multiplex PCR, the TCRdb table keeps only in-frame clones and is missing some. The sample includes roughly 50,000 clones, approximately 79% of them seen just once. Before sequencing took place, the ViraFEST assay used viral peptide pools to expand antigen-specific CD4+ T cells. The authors isolated CD4+ T cells after nine to eleven days of culture. No antigen has been identified for these receptors. The sequenced sample was CD4+ T cells from PBMCs cultured with HCoV-229E spike peptides, obtained before COVID-19 vaccination. The origin of the receptors is a human donor who received a COVID-19 vaccine.

The chain employs TRBV19 and TRBJ2-5; D might be TRBD1 (6 bases). Trimming cost V 4 bases and J 3 bases, with 12 bases left between them. CDR3 size: 14 residues. The V gene's germline CDR1 is LNHDA and CDR2 SQIVND (reference sequence). CDR3 residues: CASSTNRDKETQYF. The CDR3 DNA sequence: TGTGCCAGTAGTACCAACCGGGACAAAGAGACCCAGTACTTC. Based on the CDR3 plus reference TRBV19 and TRBJ2-5, the full variable domain is DGGITQSPKYLFRKEGQNVTLSCEQNLNHDAMYWYRQDPGQGLRLIYYSQIVNDFQKGDIAEGYSVSREKKESFPLTVTSAQKNPTAFYLCASSTNRDKETQYFGPGTRLLVL.

This clone was found once. This chain connects TRBV4-3 to TRBJ2-3; TRBD1 agrees at 7 bases. The germline CDR1 and CDR2 sequences are LGHNA and YSLEER. The CDR3 spans 16 residues. Unmatched junction bases numbered 13, after V lost 6 bases and J lost 4 bases. The CDR3 DNA reads as TGCGCCAGCAGTCAACATTCCCGGGACAGCGCAGATACGCAGTATTTT. Translated: CASSQHSRDSADTQYF.

This clone was seen more than once but under ten times. The rearrangement links TRBV28 to TRBJ2-7; 9 bases align to TRBD1. Germline loops: CDR1 MDHEN, CDR2 SYDVKM. The V segment lost 4 bases and the J segment 3 bases; nucleotides outside the gene matches: 7. CDR3 size: 15 residues. CDR3 protein: CASSWDRATHYEQYV. CDR3 bases: TGTGCCAGCAGTTGGGACAGGGCTACTCACTACGAGCAGTACGTC.

For the CDR3, the DNA is TGTGCCAGCTCACTGGGAACCGGGGAGCTGTTTTTT. It specifies CASSLGTGELFF. The J gene is TRBJ2-2, the V gene TRBV18, with D uncertain. This CDR3 region has 12 residues. Trimming pared 4 bases from V and 5 bases from J, leaving 5 bases between. Germline V gene sequence: CDR1 KGHSH, CDR2 LQKENI.

The chain joins TRBV7-2 to TRBJ1-3; no clear D. V lost 3 bases and J lost 10, with 13 bases in between. Looked up from germline, CDR1 is SGHTA and CDR2 is FQGNSA. This CDR3 spans 13 amino acids. The CDR3 nucleotides read TGTGCCAGCAGCTTGGCCGGTAGAGCTACCATATATTTT. Translation: CASSLAGRATIYF.

The chain combines TRBV28 with TRBJ2-2; 7 nucleotides agree with TRBD2. The CDR3 is 15 residues long. CDR1 and CDR2 (germline): MDHEN, SYDVKM. The trim removed 8 bases at V and 6 bases at J, leaving 12 bases unmatched. The CDR3 is CASAGGGVGAGELFF. In DNA, the CDR3 is TGTGCCAGCGCTGGGGGAGGGGTTGGGGCCGGGGAGCTGTTTTTT. Based on the CDR3 plus reference TRBV28 and TRBJ2-2, the full variable domain is DVKVTQSSRYLVKRTGEKVFLECVQDMDHENMFWYRQDPGLGLRLIYFSYDVKMKEKGDIPEGYSVSREKKERFSLILESASTNQTSMYLCASAGGGVGAGELFFGEGSRLTVL.

The chain combines TRBV2 with TRBJ2-5, with D maybe TRBD1 (5 bases). The CDR3 consists of 13 residues. The V gene lost 3 bases and the J gene lost 4 bases, with 9 bases spanning the gap. Germline values: CDR1 SNHLY, CDR2 FYNNEI. The CDR3 region has the DNA TGTGCCAGCAGTGACCAGGGAATAGAGACCCAGTACTTC. It translates to CASSDQGIETQYF.

This sequence joins TRBV3-1 (or the pseudogene TRBV3-2) and TRBJ2-2, with 8 bases identical to TRBD2. Germline CDR1 and CDR2: LGHDT and YNNKEL (reference sequence). Losses at the gene ends were 2 bases for V and 5 bases for J; bases not matched to a gene: 13. The CDR3 is made up of 18 amino acids. The DNA of the CDR3 is TGTGCCAGCAGCCAAACGGGGGGGCCAATAATGTGGACCGGGGAGCTGTTTTTT. As protein: CASSQTGGPIMWTGELFF.

V usage is TRBV7-9 and J usage is TRBJ2-4, with D tentatively TRBD1 (6 bases). The CDR3 has 15 residues. Trimming stripped 5 bases from V and 1 base from J, with 12 bases between. Germline V lookup: CDR1 SEHNR, CDR2 FQNEAQ (reference sequence). In DNA form, the CDR3 reads TGTGCCAGCAGCCTCCAGGGGTCGGCCAAAAACATTCAGTACTTC. Its translation: CASSLQGSAKNIQYF.

The chain carries TRBV3-1 (or the pseudogene TRBV3-2) and TRBJ1-1, with TRBD1 as a possible D gene (6 bases). The CDR3 runs to 15 residues. Germline V gives CDR1 LGHDT, CDR2 YNNKEL (reference sequence). Trimming took 3 bases from V and 4 from J, leaving 15 bases between them. In nucleotides, the CDR3 is TGTGCCAGCAGCCAGTCTTCAACAGGGTCCACTGAAGCTTTCTTT. The encoded protein is CASSQSSTGSTEAFF.

The rearrangement links TRBV9 to TRBJ1-1, with 7 bases identical to TRBD1. Looked up from germline, CDR1 is SGDLS and CDR2 is YYNGEE. The ends lost 4 bases at V and 0 bases at J; junction bases unmatched: 6. The CDR3 consists of 15 residues. CDR3 loop: CASSPRDRLNTEAFF. DNA of the CDR3: TGTGCCAGCAGCCCCCGGGACAGACTGAACACTGAAGCTTTCTTT.

The V gene is TRBV5-1, the J gene TRBJ2-3, with D perhaps matching TRBD2 (7 bases). CDR1 is SGHRS and CDR2 is YFSETQ in the germline V gene. The CDR3 has 20 residues. V was shortened by 0 bases and J by 2 bases, with 25 bases between the two germline ends. CDR3 DNA: TGCGCCAGCAGCTTGGCCGGGCAGGGAGAAGCCCGGGGGGCCACAGATACGCAGTATTTT. Protein product: CASSLAGQGEARGATDTQYF.

This chain uses TRBV13 with TRBJ1-4; 7 bases align to TRBD1. V shed 4 bases and J 8 bases; nucleotides not matched to a gene: 10. The CDR3 extends over 15 amino acids. Germline loops: CDR1 PRHDT, CDR2 FYEKMQ (reference sequence). CDR3 sequence (DNA): TGTGCCAGCAGCTCATCGACAGGGTTTCGAGAAAAACTGTTTTTT. Residues: CASSSSTGFREKLFF.

This clone was counted between two and nine times. The CDR3 is CASSAYTPTNEKLFF. CDR3 sequence (DNA): TGTGCCAGTAGTGCCTACACTCCAACTAATGAAAAACTGTTTTTT. The J gene is TRBJ1-4, the V gene TRBV19, with D hard to call. The germline V and J ends were trimmed by 5 bases and 0 bases, with 10 bases remaining between them. Germline CDR1 reads LNHDA; CDR2 reads SQIVND (reference sequence). CDR3 length equals 15 residues.

The J gene is TRBJ2-7, the V gene TRBV24-1; 8 bases align to TRBD1. V was pared by 8 bases and J by 4 bases, with 21 bases of the junction left unmatched. The CDR3 consists of 18 residues. Germline loops: CDR1 KGHDR, CDR2 SFDVKD. The CDR3 loop reads CATTYKRGGQGRWYEQYV. The CDR3, as DNA: TGTGCCACCACCTACAAAAGAGGTGGACAGGGTCGATGGTACGAGCAGTACGTC.

Only a few counts were recorded for this clone. J is TRBJ1-2 and V is TRBV12-3 or TRBV12-4; D is perhaps TRBD1 (5 bases). This CDR3 is built from 13 residues. V lost 4 bases and J lost 4, with 10 bases in between. CDR3 residues: CASSSRDLYGYTF. The DNA for the CDR3 is TGTGCCAGCAGTTCGAGGGACCTCTATGGCTACACCTTC.

The chain combines TRBV15 with TRBJ1-4, with D perhaps TRBD1 (5 bases). CDR1 and CDR2 (germline): LNHNV, YYDKDF (reference sequence). V lost 1 base and J lost 3, with 12 bases in between. CDR3 length: 16 residues. For the CDR3, the DNA is TGTGCCACCAGCAGAGGTAGACAGCCGGCTAATGAAAAACTGTTTTTT. This sequence encodes CATSRGRQPANEKLFF.

This CDR3 is CASSNPVWGAYQPQHF. In DNA form, the CDR3 reads TGTGCCAGCAGTAACCCCGTCTGGGGGGCATACCAGCCCCAGCATTTT. This rearrangement joins TRBV6-2 or TRBV6-3 to TRBJ1-5, with D perhaps matching TRBD1 (6 bases). The CDR3 extends over 16 amino acids. Germline CDR1 and CDR2: MNHEY and SVGEGT. Trimming took 5 bases from V and 7 from J, leaving 21 bases between them.

The rearrangement joins TRBV5-1 to TRBJ2-5, with no clear D. The CDR3 runs 12 residues. The germline V gene has CDR1 SGHRS and CDR2 YFSETQ. Between the trimmed V and J ends, which lost 1 base and 0 bases, there was a span of 1 base. The CDR3 DNA sequence: TGCGCCAGCAGCTTGAACCAAGAGACCCAGTACTTC. This encodes CASSLNQETQYF.

The table lists this clone with a count of one. This chain uses TRBV6-6 with TRBJ2-7; D is perhaps TRBD1 or TRBD2 (7 bases each). The CDR3 contains 13 residues. With 7 bases removed from V and 4 bases from J, the gap between germline ends came to 14 bases. Germline CDR1 reads MNHNY; CDR2 reads SVGAGI (reference sequence). As DNA, the CDR3 is TGTGCCAGCAAACCAGGGGGGGGTTACGAGCAGTACGTC. This sequence encodes CASKPGGGYEQYV.

The V and J genes are TRBV2 and TRBJ2-5, with D perhaps assigned TRBD1 or TRBD2 (5 bases each). Trimming left V 7 bases short and J 5 bases short, with 23 bases between. CDR1 is SNHLY, CDR2 FYNNEI, per germline. The CDR3 is made up of 16 amino acids. CDR3 sequence: CASKRAGSDSAETQYF. CDR3 DNA sequence: TGTGCCAGCAAACGGGCAGGGAGCGATAGCGCGGAGACCCAGTACTTC.

The CDR3 DNA follows: TGTGCCAGCAGTGAAGCCCGACCCGAGGCTTTCTTT. Residues: CASSEARPEAFF. This sequence joins TRBV6-1 and TRBJ1-1; D is unresolved. The CDR3 totals 12 residues. Germline V gene data show CDR1 as MNHNS and CDR2 as SASEGT. Trimming removed 0 bases at V and 11 bases at J, with 10 bases between.

CDR3 sequence: CASSIGLAGPSSYNEQFF. As DNA, the CDR3 is TGTGCCAGTAGTATTGGACTAGCGGGTCCAAGCTCCTACAATGAGCAGTTCTTC. This rearrangement joins TRBV19 to TRBJ2-1; 11 bases are shared with TRBD2. Germline CDR1 is LNHDA and CDR2 is SQIVND (reference sequence). The CDR3 extends over 18 amino acids. V was pared by 3 bases and J by 0 bases, with 7 bases of the junction left unmatched.